The TCR beta chain described here comes from a study of cytotoxic CD8 clonotypes in ibrutinib-treated CLL. Study-wide context: In all, roughly twelve patients were relapsed/refractory, fewer than 16 were treatment-naive and 17 were IGHV unmutated.

A 1 in 200,000 to 1 in 1 million T cell depth was the sequencing target. Repertoires were generated with immunoSEQ multiplex PCR, while TCRdb's copy carries only in-frame clones and drops some. The repertoire includes roughly 40,000 clones, nearly 70% of them detected once, and about 13% sits in the top ten. This CDR3 comprises 15 residues. The J segment lost 7 bases and the V segment lost 6 bases, leaving 8 bases of the junction unmatched. Germline CDR1 and CDR2: MNHNY and SVGAGI (reference sequence). The study's findings and limits: Exceeding age-matched healthy donors, baseline clonality also tracked the counts of circulating CD8+ T cells.

About this clone: The target antigen is unknown.

This receptor was obtained from a human donor with chronic lymphocytic leukemia. This chain connects TRBV6-6 to TRBJ1-4, with TRBD1 matching 10 bases. This sample comprised PBMCs, obtained after 12 months of ibrutinib treatment. CDR3: CASSPRTGGVEKLFF. CDR3 DNA sequence: TGTGCCAGCAGCCCCAGGACAGGGGGAGTTGAAAAACTGTTTTTT.